The clone carrying this T cell receptor beta chain showed up just once. Antigen specificity is unknown. TCRdb's table, derived via immunoSEQ multiplex PCR, lists solely in-frame clones and lacks some. The sample lists around 450 clones, roughly 90% occurring once. The data were obtained in a study of brain metastases from non-small cell lung cancer. Findings and limits, study-wide: Compared with their matched primary tumors, roughly 67% of brain metastases showed expanded T-cell clones. Paired brain metastases and primary tumors largely shared TCR repertoires.

Trimming removed 4 bases from V and 0 bases from J, with 10 bases in between. The CDR3 runs 15 residues. Germline V lookup: CDR1 LGHNA, CDR2 YSLEER. This receptor was obtained from a donor at least 40 years old with non-small cell lung cancer. Sample: primary lung tumor tissue. This chain joins TRBV4-3 and TRBJ2-1; maybe TRBD2 (6 bases). CDR3 in DNA: TGCGCCAGCAGCCGGGACTCCGGCTCCTACAATGAGCAGTTCTTC. Amino acids: CASSRDSGSYNEQFF.